This record concerns one TCR delta chain sequence. The antigen it recognizes is unknown. This likely stems from a read error, as it lies one base from a far larger clone. This CDR3 is also generated by other DNA sequences in the sample. The same treatment, consisting of spiramycin and/or pyrimethamine plus sulfadiazine plus folinic acid, was given to mothers of infected and uninfected infants alike. Every infant, whether infected or uninfected, was delivered at term after more than 37 weeks of gestation. Approximately 900 uL of blood was turned into PBMCs through Lymphoprep gradient centrifugation, and the PBMCs were then cryopreserved in liquid nitrogen and sent to Belgium. Thawed PBMCs were labeled with Zombie NIR viability dye and stained with CD3, TCR gammadelta, Vgamma9 and Vdelta2 antibodies. Sorting of CD3+ TCRgammadelta+ T cells was performed on a FACSAria III, reaching a mean purity of approximately 98%. For each sample, the RNeasy Micro Kit was used to isolate RNA from approximately 10,000 sorted gammadelta T cells. Infants were born to mothers enrolled with primary T. gondii infection during pregnancy. Infant peripheral blood was collected at an outpatient microbiology and virology center in Pavia, Italy.

This entry comes from a study of Vγ9Vδ2 T cells in congenital toxoplasmosis (dated by TCRdb to 2020 to 2023). Broadly, across the study: The diagnosis of congenital toxoplasmosis relied on IgG, IgM and IgA serology, Western blot and an in-house interferon-gamma release assay. This study compared the CDR3 repertoires of the gamma and delta chains in sorted blood gammadelta T cells from congenitally T. gondii-infected infants versus uninfected infants. Repertoire sequencing was done on samples from infants at 2 months after birth and at 1 year of age. TCR sequencing was performed on about five infected and roughly 10 uninfected infants at 2 months and on 3 infected and 4 uninfected infants at 1 year.

There are 17 amino acids in the CDR3, from cysteine to phenylalanine inclusive. Only the CDR3 portion is preserved as DNA: 51 bases, with reading frame beginning at the first base. Trimming takes 1 base from V and 6 bases from J, and the germline ends sit 23 bases apart. CDR1 is given as GEAIGNYY and CDR2 as EKD, both from the germline V gene. Summary of the overall study and its limitations: At 2 months, infected infants appeared to have fewer N additions in TRGV9 and TRDV2 CDR3s than uninfected infants, particularly in TRDV2-TRDJ1 sequences. Repertoire differences between infected and uninfected infants were less clearly seen at 1 year of age than at 2 months. Two months was the earliest age with enough suitable sample material for TCR repertoire analysis, so newborn repertoires were not sequenced. Among roughly 2-month-old infants, germline-encoded fetal-type TRDV2 CDR3 sequences seemed to show up more often in infected than in uninfected infants, which suggests an in utero expansion footprint. High prevalence of a public TRGV9 clonotype was observed in both infected and uninfected infants.

cDNA was made by template-switch reverse transcription with TRGC- and TRDC-specific primers in one tube, using SuperScript II. The TRGC primer was designed to bind both the TRGC1 and TRGC2 constant genes. The KAPA Real-Time Library Amplification Kit was used to amplify TRG and TRD, and AMPure XP beads were used for purification between steps. Index PCR with the Nextera XT Index Kit was used to add Illumina sequencing adapters. Sequencing of TRG and TRD amplicons was performed on an Illumina MiSeq with the V2 300 kit, and 150 bp paired-end reads were generated. Under the source paper's analysis protocol: Before further analysis, read quality was checked using FastQC version 0.11.8. Reads were mapped to GenBank TRG or TRD reference genes, and MiXCR version 3.0.3 was used to assemble CDR3 sequences. Default MiXCR settings were kept, except that 3 rather than 5 consecutive nucleotides were used to assemble TRDD gene segments. N additions, CDR3 length, J segment length and clonotype sharing between samples were all calculated using VDJtools version 1.2.1. CDR3 sequences that were out of frame or contained stop codons were left out of the analysis. Infant repertoires were compared for overlap with previously published fetal, cord blood and adult blood Vgamma9Vdelta2 repertoires. The public reads were reprocessed by TCRdb using CATT, and rows of matching DNA were later combined. It is TCRdb's table, rather than the study itself, that gives the V and J calls and clone size. This sample holds hundreds of delta-chain clones; about 25% were observed only once. Approximately 83% of the sample lies in the top ten.

The rearranged segments are TRDV2 and TRDJ1; the D gene assignment is ambiguous. The J gene, not given by TCRdb, was assigned here from a germline match of the nucleotide sequence. Material: gamma-delta T cells from blood. The TCR originated in a child younger than 10 born to a mother with Toxoplasma gondii infection during pregnancy, either congenitally infected or uninfected (not recorded which). DNA sequence: TGTGCCTGTGACACGCTAGGTGGCGGACGAACTGAAAATAAACTCATCTTT. This codes for CACDTLGGGRTENKLIF.